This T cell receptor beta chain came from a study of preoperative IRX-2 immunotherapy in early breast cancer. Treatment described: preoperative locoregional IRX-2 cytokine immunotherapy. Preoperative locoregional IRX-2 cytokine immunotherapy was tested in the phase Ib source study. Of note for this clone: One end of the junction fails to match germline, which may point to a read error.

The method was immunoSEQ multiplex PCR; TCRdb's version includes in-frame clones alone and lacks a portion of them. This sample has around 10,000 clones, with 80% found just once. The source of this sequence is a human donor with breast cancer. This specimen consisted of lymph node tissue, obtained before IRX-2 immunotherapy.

CDR3 nucleotide sequence: TGTGCTAGCAGCTTCGGGCTAGGCCTCCAGGATACGCAGTATTTT. Translated: CASSFGLGLQDTQYF. The rearrangement joins TRBV7-8 to TRBJ2-3; D not resolved. CDR1 SGHVS and CDR2 FQNEAQ come from the germline V gene. The CDR3 length is 15 residues.